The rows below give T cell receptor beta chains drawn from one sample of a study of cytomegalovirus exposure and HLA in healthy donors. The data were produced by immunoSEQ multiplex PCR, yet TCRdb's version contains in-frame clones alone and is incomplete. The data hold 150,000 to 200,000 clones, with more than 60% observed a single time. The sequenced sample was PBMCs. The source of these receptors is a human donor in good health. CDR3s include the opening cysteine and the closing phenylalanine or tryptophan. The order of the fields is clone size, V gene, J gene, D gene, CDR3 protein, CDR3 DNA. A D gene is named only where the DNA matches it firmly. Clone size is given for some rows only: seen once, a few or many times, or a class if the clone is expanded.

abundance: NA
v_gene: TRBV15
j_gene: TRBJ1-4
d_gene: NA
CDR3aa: CATSRDLREKLFF
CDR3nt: TGTGCCACCAGCAGAGATCTGCGTGAAAAACTGTTTTTT

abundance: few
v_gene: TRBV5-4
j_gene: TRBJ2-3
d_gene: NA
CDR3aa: CASSFTDMDTQYF
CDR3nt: TGTGCCAGCAGCTTTACTGATATGGATACGCAGTATTTT

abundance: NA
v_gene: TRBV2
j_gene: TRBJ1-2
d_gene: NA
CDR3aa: CASGTGLDYGYTF
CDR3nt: TGTGCCAGCGGTACTGGGCTGGACTATGGCTACACCTTC

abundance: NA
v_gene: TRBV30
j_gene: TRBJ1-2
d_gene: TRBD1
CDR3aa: CAWSAGTGGYGYTF
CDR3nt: TGTGCCTGGAGTGCCGGGACAGGTGGCTATGGCTACACCTTC

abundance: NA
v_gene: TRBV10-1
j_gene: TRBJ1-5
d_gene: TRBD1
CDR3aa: CASTETGTVSQPQHF
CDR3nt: TGCGCCAGCACCGAAACCGGGACAGTCAGTCAGCCCCAGCATTTT

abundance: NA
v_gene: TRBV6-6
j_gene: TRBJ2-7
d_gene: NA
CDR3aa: CASRYTRSNNEQYF
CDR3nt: TGTGCCAGCAGATATACTAGGTCCAATAACGAGCAGTACTTC

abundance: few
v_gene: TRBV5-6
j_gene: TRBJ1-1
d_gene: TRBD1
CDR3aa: CASSSGGEGAFF
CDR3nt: TGTGCCAGCAGCTCAGGGGGCGAGGGAGCTTTCTTT

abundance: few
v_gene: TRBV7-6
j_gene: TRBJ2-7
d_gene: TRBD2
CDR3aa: CASTPRGASGGPGEQYF
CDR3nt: TGTGCCAGCACCCCGAGAGGGGCTAGCGGGGGGCCCGGCGAGCAGTACTTC

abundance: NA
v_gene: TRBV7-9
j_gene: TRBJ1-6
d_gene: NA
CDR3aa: CASSLVTRRTSPLHF
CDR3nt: TGTGCCAGCAGCTTAGTGACTAGAAGGACCTCACCCCTCCACTTT

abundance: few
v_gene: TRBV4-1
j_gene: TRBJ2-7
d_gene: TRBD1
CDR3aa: CASSQRSQGQGTYEQYF
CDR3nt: TGCGCCAGCAGCCAAAGATCCCAGGGACAGGGGACCTACGAGCAGTACTTC

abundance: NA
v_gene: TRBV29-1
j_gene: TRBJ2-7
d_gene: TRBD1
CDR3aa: CSVVGQAGYEQYF
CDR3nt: TGCAGCGTTGTGGGACAGGCTGGGTACGAGCAGTACTTC

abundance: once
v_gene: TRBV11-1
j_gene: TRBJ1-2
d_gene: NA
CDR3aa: CASSLDRSNYGYTF
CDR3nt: TGTGCCAGCAGCTTAGACAGATCCAACTATGGCTACACCTTC

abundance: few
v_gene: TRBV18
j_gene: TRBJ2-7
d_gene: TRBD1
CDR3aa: CASSRAGTAYEQYF
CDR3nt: TGTGCCAGCTCACGAGCCGGGACAGCCTACGAGCAGTACTTC

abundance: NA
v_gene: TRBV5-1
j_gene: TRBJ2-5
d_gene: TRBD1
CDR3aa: CASSWTGSRETQYF
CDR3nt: TGCGCCAGCAGCTGGACAGGGTCCCGAGAGACCCAGTACTTC

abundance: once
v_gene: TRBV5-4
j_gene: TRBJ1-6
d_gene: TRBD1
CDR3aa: CASSSQGARNSPLHF
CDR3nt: TGTGCCAGCAGCTCGCAGGGGGCCCGGAATTCACCCCTCCACTTT

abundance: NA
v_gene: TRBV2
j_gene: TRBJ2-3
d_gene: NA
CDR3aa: CASSEAPGDTQYF
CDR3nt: TGTGCCAGCAGTGAAGCTCCGGGGGATACGCAGTATTTT

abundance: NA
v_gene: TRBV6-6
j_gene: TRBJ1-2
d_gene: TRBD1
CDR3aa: CASRTTGSPSNYGYTF
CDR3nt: TGTGCCAGCAGGACGACAGGGTCGCCTTCTAACTATGGCTACACCTTC

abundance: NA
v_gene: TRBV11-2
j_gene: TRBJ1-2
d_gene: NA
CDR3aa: CASSNQGNYGYTF
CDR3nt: TGTGCCAGCAGCAACCAGGGGAACTATGGCTACACCTTC

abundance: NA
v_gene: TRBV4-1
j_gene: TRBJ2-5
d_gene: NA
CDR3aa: CASSQRDLQETQYF
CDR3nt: TGCGCCAGCAGCCAGAGGGACTTACAAGAGACCCAGTACTTC

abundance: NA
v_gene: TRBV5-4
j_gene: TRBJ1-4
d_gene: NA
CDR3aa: CASSLGLTNEKLFF
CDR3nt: TGTGCCAGCAGCTTGGGGCTGACTAATGAAAAACTGTTTTTT

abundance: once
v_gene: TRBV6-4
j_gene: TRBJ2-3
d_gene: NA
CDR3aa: CASSSTSGSTDTQYF
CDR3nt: TGTGCCAGCAGTAGTACGAGCGGTAGCACAGATACGCAGTATTTT

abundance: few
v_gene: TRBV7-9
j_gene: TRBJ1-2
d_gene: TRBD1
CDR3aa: CASSFAGTGGYGYTF
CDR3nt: TGTGCCAGCAGCTTCGCCGGGACAGGGGGCTATGGCTACACCTTC

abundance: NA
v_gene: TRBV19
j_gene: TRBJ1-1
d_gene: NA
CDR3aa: CASSIAMNTEAFF
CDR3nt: TGTGCCAGTAGTATCGCTATGAACACTGAAGCTTTCTTT

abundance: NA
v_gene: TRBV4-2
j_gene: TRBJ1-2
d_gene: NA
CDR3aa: CASSPSQGTGGYTF
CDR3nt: TGTGCCAGCAGCCCAAGTCAGGGGACGGGAGGCTACACCTTC

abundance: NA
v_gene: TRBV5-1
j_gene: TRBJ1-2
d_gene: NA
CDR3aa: CASSANRVGLGGYTF
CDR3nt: TGCGCCAGCAGCGCGAACAGGGTTGGTCTGGGAGGCTACACCTTC

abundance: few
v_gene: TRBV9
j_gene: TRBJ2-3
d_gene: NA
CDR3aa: CASSVESRATDTQYF
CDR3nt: TGTGCCAGCAGCGTAGAATCCAGGGCCACAGATACGCAGTATTTT

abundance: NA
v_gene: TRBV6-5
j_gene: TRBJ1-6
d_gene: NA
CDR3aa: CDSSYRGRASSPLHF
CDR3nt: TGTGACAGCAGTTACCGAGGGCGGGCCTCTTCACCCCTCCACTTT

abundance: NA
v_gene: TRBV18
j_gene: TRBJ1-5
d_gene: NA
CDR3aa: CASSMTLNRPQHF
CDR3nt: TGTGCCAGCTCAATGACTCTAAATCGGCCCCAGCATTTT

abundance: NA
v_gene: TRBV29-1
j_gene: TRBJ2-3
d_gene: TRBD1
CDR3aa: CRPPKQGRGDTQYF
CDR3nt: TGCAGACCCCCCAAACAGGGGCGCGGGGATACGCAGTATTTT

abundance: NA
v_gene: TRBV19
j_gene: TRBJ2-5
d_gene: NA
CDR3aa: CASSIDSRRGDQYF
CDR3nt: TGTGCCAGTAGTATAGATTCCCGACGCGGGGATCAGTACTTC

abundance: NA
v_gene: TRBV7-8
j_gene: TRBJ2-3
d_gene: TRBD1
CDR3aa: CASSLEGTGGDTQYF
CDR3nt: TGTGCCAGCAGCTTAGAGGGGACAGGGGGAGATACGCAGTATTTT

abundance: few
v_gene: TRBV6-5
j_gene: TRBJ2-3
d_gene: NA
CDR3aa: CASSFHTDRTDTQYF
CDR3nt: TGTGCCAGCAGTTTCCATACAGACAGGACAGATACGCAGTATTTT

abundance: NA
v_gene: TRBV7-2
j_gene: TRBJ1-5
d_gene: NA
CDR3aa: CASSLTMQGLNQPQHF
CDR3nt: TGTGCCAGCAGCTTAACTATGCAGGGGTTAAACCAGCCCCAGCATTTT

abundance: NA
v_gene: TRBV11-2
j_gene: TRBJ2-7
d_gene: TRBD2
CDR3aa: CASSLGWGGPYEQYF
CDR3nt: TGTGCCAGCAGCTTAGGGTGGGGGGGACCCTACGAGCAGTACTTC

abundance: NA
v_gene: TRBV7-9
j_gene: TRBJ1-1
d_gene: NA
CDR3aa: CASSLDSPNTEAFF
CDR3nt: TGTGCCAGCAGCTTAGACAGCCCGAACACTGAAGCTTTCTTT

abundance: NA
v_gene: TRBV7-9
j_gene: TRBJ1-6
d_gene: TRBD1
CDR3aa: CASSPRVTTGPYNSPLHF
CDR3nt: TGTGCCAGCAGCCCTAGGGTAACGACAGGGCCCTATAATTCACCCCTCCACTTT

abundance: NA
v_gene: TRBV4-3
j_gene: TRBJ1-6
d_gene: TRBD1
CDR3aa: CASSQVPRQGADSPLHF
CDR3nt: TGCGCCAGCAGCCAAGTCCCCAGACAGGGGGCGGATTCACCCCTCCACTTT